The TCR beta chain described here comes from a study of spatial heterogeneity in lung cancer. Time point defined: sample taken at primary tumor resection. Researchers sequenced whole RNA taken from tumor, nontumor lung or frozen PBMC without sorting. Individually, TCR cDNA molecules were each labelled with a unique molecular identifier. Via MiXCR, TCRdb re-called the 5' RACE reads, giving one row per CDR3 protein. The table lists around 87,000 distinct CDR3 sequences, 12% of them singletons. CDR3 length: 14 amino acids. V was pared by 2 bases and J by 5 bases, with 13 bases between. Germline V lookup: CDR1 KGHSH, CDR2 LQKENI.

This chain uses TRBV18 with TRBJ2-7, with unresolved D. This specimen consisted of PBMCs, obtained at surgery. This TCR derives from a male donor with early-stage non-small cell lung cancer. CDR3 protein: CASSPSSIRHEQYF. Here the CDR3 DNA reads TGTGCCAGCTCACCAAGCTCGATTCGGCACGAGCAGTACTTC. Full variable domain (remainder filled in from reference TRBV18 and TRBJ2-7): NAGVMQNPRHLVRRRGQEARLRCSPMKGHSHVYWYRQLPEEGLKFMVYLQKENIIDESGMPKERFSAEFPKEGPSILRIQQVVRGDSAAYFCASSPSSIRHEQYFGPGTRLTVT.